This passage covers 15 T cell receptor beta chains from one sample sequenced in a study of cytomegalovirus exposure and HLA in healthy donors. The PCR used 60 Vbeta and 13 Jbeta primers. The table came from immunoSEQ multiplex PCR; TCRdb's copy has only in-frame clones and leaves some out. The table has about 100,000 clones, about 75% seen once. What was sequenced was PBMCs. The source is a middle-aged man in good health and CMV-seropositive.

The CDR3 DNA follows: TGTGCCAGCAGTTCCGCTAGCGGGAGTTACTACAATGAGCAGTTCTTC. Translation: CASSSASGSYYNEQFF. This chain uses TRBV27 with TRBJ2-1; 10 bases agree with TRBD2. The CDR3 runs to 16 residues. After removal of 4 bases from V and 3 bases from J, the junction contained 6 bases not matched to a gene. Germline V lookup: CDR1 MNHEY, CDR2 SMNVEV (reference sequence).

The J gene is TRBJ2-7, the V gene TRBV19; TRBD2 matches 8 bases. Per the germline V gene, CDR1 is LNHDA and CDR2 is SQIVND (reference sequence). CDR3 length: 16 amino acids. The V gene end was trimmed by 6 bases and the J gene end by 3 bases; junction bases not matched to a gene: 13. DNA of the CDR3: TGTGCCAGTAGCGAAACTAGCGGAAGAACGAACTACGAGCAGTACTTC. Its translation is CASSETSGRTNYEQYF.

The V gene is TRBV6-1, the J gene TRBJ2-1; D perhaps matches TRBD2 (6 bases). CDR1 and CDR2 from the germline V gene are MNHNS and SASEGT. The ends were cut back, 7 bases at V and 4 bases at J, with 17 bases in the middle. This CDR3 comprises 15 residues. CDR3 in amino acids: CASTEGGAIYNEQFF. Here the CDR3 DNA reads TGTGCCAGCACGGAGGGCGGGGCGATATACAATGAGCAGTTCTTC.

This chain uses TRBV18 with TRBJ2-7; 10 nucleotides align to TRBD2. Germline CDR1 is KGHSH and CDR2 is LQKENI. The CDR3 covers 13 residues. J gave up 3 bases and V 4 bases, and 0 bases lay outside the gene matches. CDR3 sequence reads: CASSRTSGYEQYF. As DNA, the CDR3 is TGTGCCAGCTCACGGACTAGCGGCTACGAGCAGTACTTC. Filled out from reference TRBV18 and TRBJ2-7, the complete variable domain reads NAGVMQNPRHLVRRRGQEARLRCSPMKGHSHVYWYRQLPEEGLKFMVYLQKENIIDESGMPKERFSAEFPKEGPSILRIQQVVRGDSAAYFCASSRTSGYEQYFGPGTRLTVT.

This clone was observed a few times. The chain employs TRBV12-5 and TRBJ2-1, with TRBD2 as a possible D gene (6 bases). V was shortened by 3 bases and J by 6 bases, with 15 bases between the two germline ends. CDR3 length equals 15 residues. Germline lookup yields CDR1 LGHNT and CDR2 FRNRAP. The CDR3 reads CASGLGSGPLNEQFF. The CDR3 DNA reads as TGTGCTAGTGGTTTAGGTAGCGGACCCCTCAATGAGCAGTTCTTC.

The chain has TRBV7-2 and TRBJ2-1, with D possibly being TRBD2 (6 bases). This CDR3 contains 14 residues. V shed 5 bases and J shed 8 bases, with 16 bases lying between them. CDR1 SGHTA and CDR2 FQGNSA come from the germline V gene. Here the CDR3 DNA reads TGTGCCAGCAGCCCCGGGACTGCCTCTGATGAGCAGTTCTTC. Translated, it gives CASSPGTASDEQFF.

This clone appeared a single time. Here the CDR3 reads CASSLWSGGNSYNEQFF. As DNA, the CDR3 is TGTGCCAGCAGTTTATGGAGCGGGGGTAACTCCTACAATGAGCAGTTCTTC. The chain has TRBV27 and TRBJ2-1; 8 nucleotides line up with TRBD2. The V gene end was trimmed by 1 base and the J gene end by 0 bases; junction bases not matched to a gene: 5. The CDR3 covers 17 residues. Germline V gene data show CDR1 as MNHEY and CDR2 as SMNVEV (reference sequence).

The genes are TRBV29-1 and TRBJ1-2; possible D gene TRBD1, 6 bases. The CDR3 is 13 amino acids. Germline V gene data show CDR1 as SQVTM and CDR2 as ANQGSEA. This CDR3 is CGSLGGADYGYTF. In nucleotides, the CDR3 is TGCGGATCTCTGGGGGGGGCAGACTATGGCTACACCTTC.

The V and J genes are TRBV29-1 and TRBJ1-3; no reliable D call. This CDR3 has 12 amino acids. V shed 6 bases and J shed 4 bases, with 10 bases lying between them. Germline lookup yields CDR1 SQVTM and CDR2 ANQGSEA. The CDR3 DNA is TGCAGCGTGGCAATTACCGGAAACACCATATATTTT. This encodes CSVAITGNTIYF.

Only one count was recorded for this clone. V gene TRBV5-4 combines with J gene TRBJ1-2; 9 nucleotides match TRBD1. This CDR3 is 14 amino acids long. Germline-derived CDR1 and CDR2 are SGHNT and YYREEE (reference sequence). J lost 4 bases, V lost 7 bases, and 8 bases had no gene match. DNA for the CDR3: TGTGCCAGCCGGGGACAGGGTTCTAGCTATGGCTACACCTTC. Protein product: CASRGQGSSYGYTF.

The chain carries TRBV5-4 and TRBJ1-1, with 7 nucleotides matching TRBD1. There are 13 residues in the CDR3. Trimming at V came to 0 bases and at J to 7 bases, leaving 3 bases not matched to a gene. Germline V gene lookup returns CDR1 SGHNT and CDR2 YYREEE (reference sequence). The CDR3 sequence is CASSLEGDSEAFF. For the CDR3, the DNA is TGTGCCAGCAGCTTGGAAGGGGACAGTGAAGCTTTCTTT.

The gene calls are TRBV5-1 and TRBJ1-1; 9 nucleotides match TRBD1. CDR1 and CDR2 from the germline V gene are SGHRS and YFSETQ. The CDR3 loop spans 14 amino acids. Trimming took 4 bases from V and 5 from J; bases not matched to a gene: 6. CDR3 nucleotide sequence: TGCGCCAGCAGCGAGGGGACAGGGAGGACTGAAGCTTTCTTT. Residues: CASSEGTGRTEAFF.

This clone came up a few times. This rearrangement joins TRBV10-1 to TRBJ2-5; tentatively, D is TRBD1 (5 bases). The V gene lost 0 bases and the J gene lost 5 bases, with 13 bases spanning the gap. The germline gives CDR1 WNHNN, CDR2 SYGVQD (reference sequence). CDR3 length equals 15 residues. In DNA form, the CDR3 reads TGCGCCAGCAGTGAGTCGCAGGGTATGGGGGAGACCCAGTACTTC. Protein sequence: CASSESQGMGETQYF.

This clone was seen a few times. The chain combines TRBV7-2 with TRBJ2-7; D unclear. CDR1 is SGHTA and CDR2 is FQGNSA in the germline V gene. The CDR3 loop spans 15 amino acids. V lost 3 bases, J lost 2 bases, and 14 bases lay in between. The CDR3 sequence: CASSFPGGGAYEQYF. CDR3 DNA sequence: TGTGCCAGCAGCTTCCCCGGCGGTGGAGCCTACGAGCAGTACTTC.

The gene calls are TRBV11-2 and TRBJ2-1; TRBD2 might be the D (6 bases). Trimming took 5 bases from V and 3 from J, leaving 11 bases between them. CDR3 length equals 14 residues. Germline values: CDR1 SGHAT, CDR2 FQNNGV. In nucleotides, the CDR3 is TGTGCCAGCAGCCGACTGGACTACTACAATGAGCAGTTCTTC. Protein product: CASSRLDYYNEQFF.